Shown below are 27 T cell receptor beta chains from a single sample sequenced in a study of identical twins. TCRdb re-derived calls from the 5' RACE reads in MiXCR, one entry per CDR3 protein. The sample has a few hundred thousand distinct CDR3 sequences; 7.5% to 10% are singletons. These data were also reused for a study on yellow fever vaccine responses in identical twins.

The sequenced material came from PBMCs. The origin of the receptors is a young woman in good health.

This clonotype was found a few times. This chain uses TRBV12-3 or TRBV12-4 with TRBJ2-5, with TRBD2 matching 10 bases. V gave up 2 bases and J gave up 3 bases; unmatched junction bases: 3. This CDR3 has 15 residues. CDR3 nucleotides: TGTGCCAGCAGTTTATGGACTAGCGGTAAAGAGACCCAGTACTTC. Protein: CASSLWTSGKETQYF.

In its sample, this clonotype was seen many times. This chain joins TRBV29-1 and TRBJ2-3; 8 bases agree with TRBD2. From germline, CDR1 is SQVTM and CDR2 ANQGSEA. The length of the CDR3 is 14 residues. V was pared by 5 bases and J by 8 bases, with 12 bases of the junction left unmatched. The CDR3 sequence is CSVRREGYPPTQYF. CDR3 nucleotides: TGCAGCGTTCGTCGGGAGGGCTACCCTCCTACGCAGTATTTT.

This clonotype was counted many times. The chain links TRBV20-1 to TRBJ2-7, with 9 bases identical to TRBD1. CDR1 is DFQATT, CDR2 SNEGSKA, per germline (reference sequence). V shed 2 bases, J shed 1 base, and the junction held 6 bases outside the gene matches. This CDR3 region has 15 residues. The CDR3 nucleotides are TGCAGTGCTAGATCCCCGGGACAGGGTTCCTACGAGCAGTACTTC. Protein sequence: CSARSPGQGSYEQYF.

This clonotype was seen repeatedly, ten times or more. CDR3: CAIRASLGSETGELFF. In DNA form, the CDR3 reads TGTGCCATCAGGGCTTCCCTAGGGTCGGAGACCGGGGAGCTGTTTTTT. This rearrangement joins TRBV10-3 to TRBJ2-2, with unresolved D. This CDR3 comprises 16 residues. From germline, CDR1 is ENHRY and CDR2 SYGVKD. Trimming pared 6 bases from V and 5 bases from J, leaving 19 bases between.

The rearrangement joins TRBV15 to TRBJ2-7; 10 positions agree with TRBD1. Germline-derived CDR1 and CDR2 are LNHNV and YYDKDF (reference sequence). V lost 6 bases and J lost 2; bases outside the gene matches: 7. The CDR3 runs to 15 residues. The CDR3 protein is CATSRPGQGAYEQYF. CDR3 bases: TGTGCCACCAGTCGACCCGGACAGGGGGCCTACGAGCAGTACTTC.

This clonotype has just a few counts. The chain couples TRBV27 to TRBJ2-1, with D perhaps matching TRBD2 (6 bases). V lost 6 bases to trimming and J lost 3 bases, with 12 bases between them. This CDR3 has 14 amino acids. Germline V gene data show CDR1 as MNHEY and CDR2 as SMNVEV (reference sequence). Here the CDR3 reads CASRVGGSYNEQFF. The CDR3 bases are TGTGCCAGCAGGGTGGGGGGAAGCTACAATGAGCAGTTCTTC.

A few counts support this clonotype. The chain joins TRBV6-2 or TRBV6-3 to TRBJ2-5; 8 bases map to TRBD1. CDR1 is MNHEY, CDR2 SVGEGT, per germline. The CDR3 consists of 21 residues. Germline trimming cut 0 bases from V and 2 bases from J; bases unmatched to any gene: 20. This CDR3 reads CASSYSLDWPNTGGSQETQYF. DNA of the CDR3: TGTGCCAGCAGTTACTCGTTGGATTGGCCTAATACAGGGGGGTCTCAAGAGACCCAGTACTTC.

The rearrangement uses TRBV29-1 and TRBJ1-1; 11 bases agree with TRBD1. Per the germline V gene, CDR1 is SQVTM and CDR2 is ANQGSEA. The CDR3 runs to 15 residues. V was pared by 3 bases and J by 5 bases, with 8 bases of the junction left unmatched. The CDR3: CSVDAMDRGRTEAFF. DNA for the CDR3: TGCAGCGTTGACGCCATGGACAGGGGGCGAACTGAAGCTTTCTTT.

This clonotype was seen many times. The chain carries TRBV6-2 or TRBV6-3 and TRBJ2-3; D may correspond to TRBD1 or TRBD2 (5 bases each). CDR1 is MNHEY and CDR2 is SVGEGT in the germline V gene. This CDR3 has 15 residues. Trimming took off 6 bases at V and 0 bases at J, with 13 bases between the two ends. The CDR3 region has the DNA TGTGCCAGCAGGAAAGACGGGGCTAGCACAGATACGCAGTATTTT. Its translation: CASRKDGASTDTQYF.

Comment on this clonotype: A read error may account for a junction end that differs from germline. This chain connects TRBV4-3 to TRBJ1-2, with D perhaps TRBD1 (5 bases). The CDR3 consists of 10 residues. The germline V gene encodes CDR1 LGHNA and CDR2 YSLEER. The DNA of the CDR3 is TGCGCCAGCAGCCAAGGAGACAGCGACTTC. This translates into CASSQGDSDF.

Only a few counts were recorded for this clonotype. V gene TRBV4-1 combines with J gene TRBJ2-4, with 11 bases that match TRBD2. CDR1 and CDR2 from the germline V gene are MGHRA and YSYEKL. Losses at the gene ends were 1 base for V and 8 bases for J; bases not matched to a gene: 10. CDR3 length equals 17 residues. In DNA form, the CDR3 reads TGCGCCAGCAGCCAAGTAATAGCGGGAGGGCCTTGGGACATTCAGTACTTC. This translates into CASSQVIAGGPWDIQYF.

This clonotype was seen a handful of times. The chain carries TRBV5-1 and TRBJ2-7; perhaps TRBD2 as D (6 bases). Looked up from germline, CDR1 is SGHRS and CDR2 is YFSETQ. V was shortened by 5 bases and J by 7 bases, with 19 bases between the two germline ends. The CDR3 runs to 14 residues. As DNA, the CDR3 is TGCGCCAGCAGTTCCGGGACTCCCACGGGGGAGCAGTACTTC. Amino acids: CASSSGTPTGEQYF. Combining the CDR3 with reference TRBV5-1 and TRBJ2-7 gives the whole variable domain KAGVTQTPRYLIKTRGQQVTLSCSPISGHRSVSWYQQTPGQGLQFLFEYFSETQRNKGNFPGRFSGRQFSNSRSEMNVSTLELGDSALYLCASSSGTPTGEQYFGPGTRLTVT.

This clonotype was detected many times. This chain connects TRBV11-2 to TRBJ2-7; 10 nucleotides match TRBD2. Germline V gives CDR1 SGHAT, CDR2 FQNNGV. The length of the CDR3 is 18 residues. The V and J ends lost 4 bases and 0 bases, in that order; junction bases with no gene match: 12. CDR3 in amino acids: CASSSRTSGRISSYEQYF. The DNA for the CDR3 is TGTGCCAGCAGCTCCAGGACTAGCGGAAGAATTAGCTCCTACGAGCAGTACTTC.

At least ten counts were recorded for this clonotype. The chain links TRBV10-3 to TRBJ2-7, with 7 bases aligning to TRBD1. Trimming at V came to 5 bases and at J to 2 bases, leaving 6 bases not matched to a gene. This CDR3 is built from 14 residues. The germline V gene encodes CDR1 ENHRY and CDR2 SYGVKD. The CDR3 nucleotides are TGTGCCATCAGTCCGGGACAGCGGACCTACGAGCAGTACTTC. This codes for CAISPGQRTYEQYF.

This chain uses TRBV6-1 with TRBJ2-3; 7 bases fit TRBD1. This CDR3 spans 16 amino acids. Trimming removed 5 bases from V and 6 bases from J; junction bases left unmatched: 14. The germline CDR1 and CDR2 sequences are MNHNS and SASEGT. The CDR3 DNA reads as TGTGCCAGCAGTTGGGACCAGGACAGGCTCGAGGATACGCAGTATTTT. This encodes CASSWDQDRLEDTQYF.

The CDR3 sequence is CASSNRGRHSYNEQFF. The CDR3 coding sequence is TGTGCCAGCAGTAACAGGGGGCGCCACTCCTACAATGAGCAGTTCTTC. V and J are TRBV7-2 and TRBJ2-1; 9 bases agree with TRBD1. Germline V lookup: CDR1 SGHTA, CDR2 FQGNSA. J lost 0 bases, V lost 6 bases, and 6 bases had no gene match. There are 16 residues in the CDR3.

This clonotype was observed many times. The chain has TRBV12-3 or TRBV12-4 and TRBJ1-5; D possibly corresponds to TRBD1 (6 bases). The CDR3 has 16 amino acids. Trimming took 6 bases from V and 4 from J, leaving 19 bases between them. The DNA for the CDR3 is TGTGCCAGCAGACCTACGGGGGCAACCAAAAATCAGCCCCAGCATTTT. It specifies CASRPTGATKNQPQHF.

The CDR3 loop is CASSLLADPSTDTQYF. The CDR3 DNA reads TGTGCCAGCAGCTTACTAGCGGACCCTAGCACAGATACGCAGTATTTT. The chain uses TRBV7-9 and TRBJ2-3; 7 bases fit TRBD2. CDR1 is SEHNR, CDR2 FQNEAQ, per germline (reference sequence). Germline trimming cut 2 bases from V and 0 bases from J; bases unmatched to any gene: 5. CDR3 size: 16 residues.

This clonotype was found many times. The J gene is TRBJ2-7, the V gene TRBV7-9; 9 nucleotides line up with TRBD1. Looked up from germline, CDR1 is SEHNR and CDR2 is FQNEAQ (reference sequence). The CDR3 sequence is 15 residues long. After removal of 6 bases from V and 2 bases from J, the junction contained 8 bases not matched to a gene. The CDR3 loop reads CASSSPGQGTYEQYF. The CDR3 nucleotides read TGTGCCAGCAGTTCCCCGGGACAGGGCACCTACGAGCAGTACTTC.

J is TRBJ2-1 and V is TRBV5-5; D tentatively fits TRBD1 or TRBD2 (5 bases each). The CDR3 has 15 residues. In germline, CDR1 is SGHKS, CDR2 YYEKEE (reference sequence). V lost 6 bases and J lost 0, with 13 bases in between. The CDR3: CASILRDGSYNEQFF. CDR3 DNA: TGTGCCAGCATTCTCCGGGACGGCTCCTACAATGAGCAGTTCTTC.

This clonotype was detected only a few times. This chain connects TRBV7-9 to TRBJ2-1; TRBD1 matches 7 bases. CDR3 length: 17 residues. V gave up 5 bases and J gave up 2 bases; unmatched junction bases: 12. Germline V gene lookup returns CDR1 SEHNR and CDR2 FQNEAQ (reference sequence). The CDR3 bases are TGTGCCAGCAGCCCACCCCCCGACAGGGCTACCTACAATGAGCAGTTCTTC. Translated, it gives CASSPPPDRATYNEQFF.

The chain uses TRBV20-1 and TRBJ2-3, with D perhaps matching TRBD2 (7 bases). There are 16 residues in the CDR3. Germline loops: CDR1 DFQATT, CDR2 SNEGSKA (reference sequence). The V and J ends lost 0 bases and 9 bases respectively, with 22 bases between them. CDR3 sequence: CSARDERTAGRKTQYF. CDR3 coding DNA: TGCAGTGCTAGAGATGAGCGGACAGCGGGAAGGAAAACGCAGTATTTT.

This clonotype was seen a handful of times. This chain's CDR3 is CASSDSSRVEAFF. In DNA, the CDR3 is TGCGCCAGCAGTGACTCAAGTCGGGTTGAGGCGTTCTTC. The rearrangement uses TRBV10-2 and TRBJ2-1; no definite D call. This CDR3 has 13 amino acids. Germline CDR1 WSHSY, CDR2 SAAADI. V was shortened by 3 bases and J by 15 bases, with 18 bases between the two germline ends.

This chain's CDR3 is CASSPLDPVNEQFF. The DNA of the CDR3 is TGTGCCAGCAGCCCTCTCGACCCGGTAAATGAGCAGTTCTTC. J is TRBJ2-1 and V is TRBV7-6, with D uncertain. The V and J ends lost 5 bases and 7 bases respectively, with 15 bases between them. Germline V gene data show CDR1 as SGHVS and CDR2 as FNYEAQ. The length of the CDR3 is 14 residues.

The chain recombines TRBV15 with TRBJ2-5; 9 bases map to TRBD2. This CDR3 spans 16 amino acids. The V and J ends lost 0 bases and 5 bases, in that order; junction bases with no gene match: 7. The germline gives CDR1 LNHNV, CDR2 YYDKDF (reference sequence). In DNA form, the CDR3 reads TGTGCCACCAGCAGAGATAGGGCGGGGGGGTCGGAGACCCAGTACTTC. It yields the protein CATSRDRAGGSETQYF.

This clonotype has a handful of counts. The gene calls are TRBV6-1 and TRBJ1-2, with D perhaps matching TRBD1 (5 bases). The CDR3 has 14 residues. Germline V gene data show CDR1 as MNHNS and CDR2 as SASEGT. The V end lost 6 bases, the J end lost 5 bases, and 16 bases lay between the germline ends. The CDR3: CASRPTGTHYGYTF. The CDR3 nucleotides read TGTGCCAGCAGGCCCACCGGGACCCATTATGGCTACACCTTC.

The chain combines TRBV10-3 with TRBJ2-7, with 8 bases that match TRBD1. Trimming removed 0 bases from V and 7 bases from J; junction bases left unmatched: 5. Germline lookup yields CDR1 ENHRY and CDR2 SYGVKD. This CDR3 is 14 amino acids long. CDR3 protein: CAISESSDRGEQYF. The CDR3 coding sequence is TGTGCCATCAGTGAGTCCAGCGACAGGGGTGAGCAGTACTTC.